This T cell receptor beta chain is from a study of T cell changes during pregnancy in multiple sclerosis. In germline, CDR1 is SGDLS, CDR2 YYNGEE. This CDR3 is built from 16 residues. With V trimmed by 5 bases and J by 4 bases, 11 bases remained unmatched. The assay was immunoSEQ multiplex PCR, and TCRdb's table has in-frame clones only and misses some. The sample comprises about 85,000 clones, about nine tenths of which are singletons, and approximately 2.5% rests with the top ten. The sequence came from a female donor with multiple sclerosis, enrolled in a pregnancy study. The sample here was peripheral blood, taken in the first trimester of pregnancy. The chain recombines TRBV9 with TRBJ2-1; 8 nucleotides match TRBD2. CDR3 in DNA: TGTGCCAGCAGTTTTCTTAGCGGGGCGAGTTACAATGAGCAGTTCTTC. This encodes CASSFLSGASYNEQFF.